This entry lists 23 T cell receptor beta chains sequenced from one sample in a study of blood T cell repertoires in COVID-19. Method: immunoSEQ multiplex PCR; TCRdb's copy keeps in-frame clones and lacks some. The data hold a few hundred thousand clones, with more than 85% observed a single time. Sequenced material: PBMCs or T cells enriched from blood (not recorded which). The origin of the receptors is a young woman who had recovered from COVID-19.

The rearrangement uses TRBV12-3 or TRBV12-4 and TRBJ1-1; D is ambiguous. CDR3 size: 12 residues. The V and J ends lost 8 bases and 1 base respectively, with 8 bases between them. CDR3 DNA: TGTGCCAGCGGGCCAACGAACACTGAAGCTTTCTTT. This encodes CASGPTNTEAFF.

The chain is built from TRBV30 and TRBJ1-2; 7 nucleotides match TRBD1. The CDR3 covers 13 residues. Per the germline V gene, CDR1 is GTSNPN and CDR2 is SVGIG (reference sequence). V shed 1 base and J 4 bases; nucleotides not matched to a gene: 3. CDR3 region: CAWSETGTYGYTF. The CDR3 coding sequence is TGTGCCTGGAGTGAGACAGGGACCTATGGCTACACCTTC. The whole variable domain, remainder taken from reference TRBV30 and TRBJ1-2, is SQTIHQWPATLVQPVGSPLSLECTVEGTSNPNLYWYRQAAGRGLQLLFYSVGIGQISSEVPQNLSASRPQDRQFILSSKKLLLSDSGFYLCAWSETGTYGYTFGSGTRLTVV.

V gene TRBV5-8 combines with J gene TRBJ1-5; weak D call: TRBD1 (5 bases). The CDR3 length is 15 residues. From germline, CDR1 is SGHTS and CDR2 YDEGEE. V lost 5 bases, J lost 0 bases, and 12 bases lay in between. The CDR3 loop is CASRPTGNSNQPQHF. The CDR3 DNA is TGTGCCAGCAGACCCACAGGTAATAGCAATCAGCCCCAGCATTTT.

This clone was counted only a few times. The chain couples TRBV13 to TRBJ2-1; tentative D call: TRBD1 (7 bases). Deletions cut 2 bases from V and 9 bases from J, with 20 bases between. Germline V gene lookup returns CDR1 PRHDT and CDR2 FYEKMQ (reference sequence). The CDR3 sequence is 16 residues long. CDR3 coding DNA: TGTGCCAGCAGCTTACTTTCACAGGGGAGGATCAGTGAGCAGTTCTTC. This sequence encodes CASSLLSQGRISEQFF.

The table lists this clone with a count of one. The chain combines TRBV27 with TRBJ2-4; 7 bases are shared with TRBD1. The CDR3 consists of 14 residues. CDR1 and CDR2 from the germline V gene are MNHEY and SMNVEV (reference sequence). J was trimmed by 1 base and V by 6 bases; bases with no gene match: 3. CDR3 nucleotide sequence: TGTGCCAGCAGAGCACAGGGGGCCAAAAACATTCAGTACTTC. Protein product: CASRAQGAKNIQYF.

A single count supports this clone. For the CDR3, the DNA is TGTGCCAGCAGTTTATCTGGACAGGCGAGCTCTGGAAACACCATATATTTT. Its protein product is CASSLSGQASSGNTIYF. The genes are TRBV27 and TRBJ1-3; TRBD1 matches 7 bases. Trimming at V came to 0 bases and at J to 0 bases, leaving 5 bases not matched to a gene. The CDR3 loop spans 17 amino acids. CDR1 is MNHEY, CDR2 SMNVEV, per germline (reference sequence).

V gene TRBV5-1 combines with J gene TRBJ1-1, with D possibly TRBD1 on 5 matching bases. Trimming stripped 3 bases from V and 5 bases from J, with 11 bases between. The CDR3 totals 13 residues. Germline CDR1 and CDR2: SGHRS and YFSETQ. Here the CDR3 reads CASSSQGGTEAFF. The CDR3 bases are TGCGCCAGCAGCTCGCAGGGTGGAACTGAAGCTTTCTTT.

This chain uses TRBV5-1 with TRBJ2-5; 7 bases map to TRBD2. The CDR3 has 14 residues. The V segment lost 4 bases and the J segment 3 bases; nucleotides outside the gene matches: 6. The germline gives CDR1 SGHRS, CDR2 YFSETQ. The CDR3 sequence is CASSRTSVEETQYF. In DNA form, the CDR3 reads TGCGCCAGCAGCCGAACTAGCGTCGAAGAGACCCAGTACTTC.

J is TRBJ2-7 and V is TRBV2, with D perhaps matching TRBD1 (6 bases). The CDR3 runs to 12 residues. Looked up from germline, CDR1 is SNHLY and CDR2 is FYNNEI. The germline V and J ends were trimmed by 1 base and 9 bases, with 10 bases remaining between them. CDR3 sequence: CASSEDRQAQYF. DNA of the CDR3: TGTGCCAGCAGTGAAGACCGACAGGCGCAGTACTTC.

There are a few counts of this clone. The chain links TRBV27 to TRBJ1-6; 11 bases map to TRBD1. The CDR3 has 15 residues. The V segment lost 5 bases and the J segment 7 bases; nucleotides outside the gene matches: 4. CDR1 is MNHEY and CDR2 is SMNVEV in the germline V gene (reference sequence). CDR3 residues: CASSARDRGNSPLHF. The CDR3 DNA follows: TGTGCCAGCAGTGCACGGGACAGGGGGAATTCACCCCTCCACTTT.

The rearrangement links TRBV13 to TRBJ1-5; weak D call: TRBD1 (6 bases). CDR3 size: 15 residues. Germline loops: CDR1 PRHDT, CDR2 FYEKMQ (reference sequence). V was shortened by 3 bases and J by 6 bases, with 15 bases between the two germline ends. As DNA, the CDR3 is TGTGCCAGCAGCTTGGGCCGGAGGGGGGGTCAGCCCCAGCATTTT. Translation: CASSLGRRGGQPQHF.

The chain has TRBV19 and TRBJ2-7; 7 bases are shared with TRBD2. The CDR3 sequence is 17 residues long. The junction had 17 bases not matched to a gene; V was cut back by 6 bases and J by 3 bases. In germline, CDR1 is LNHDA, CDR2 SQIVND (reference sequence). The CDR3 nucleotides read TGTGCCAGTAGCGGTTTATCTAGCGGAGGGGCGAACTACGAGCAGTACTTC. Translation gives CASSGLSSGGANYEQYF.

The chain carries TRBV6-5 and TRBJ2-2; 10 bases line up with TRBD1. The CDR3 loop spans 13 amino acids. Germline loops: CDR1 MNHEY, CDR2 SVGAGI. The V and J ends lost 7 bases and 9 bases, in that order; junction bases with no gene match: 5. The CDR3 bases are TGTGCCAGCAAACGACAGGGGGCGTGGGAGCTGTTTTTT. Translating it yields CASKRQGAWELFF.

The rearrangement joins TRBV12-3 or TRBV12-4 to TRBJ2-7; the D is unclear. V dropped 3 bases and J dropped 0 bases, with 6 bases sitting between them. The CDR3 runs 13 residues. The CDR3: CASSLVDSYEQYF. The CDR3 region has the DNA TGTGCCAGCAGTTTGGTAGACTCCTACGAGCAGTACTTC.

The V and J genes are TRBV2 and TRBJ2-1; D is perhaps TRBD2 (6 bases). Looked up from germline, CDR1 is SNHLY and CDR2 is FYNNEI. V lost 4 bases and J lost 5, with 12 bases in between. This CDR3 comprises 14 residues. For the CDR3, the DNA is TGTGCCAGCAGTGGAACTAGCCTAAACAATGAGCAGTTCTTC. Translated: CASSGTSLNNEQFF.

The V and J genes are TRBV7-8 and TRBJ2-1; possible D gene TRBD1, 6 bases. The length of the CDR3 is 12 residues. V dropped 5 bases and J dropped 9 bases, with 11 bases sitting between them. Germline V gives CDR1 SGHVS, CDR2 FQNEAQ. CDR3 region: CASSLQGLEQFF. The CDR3 region has the DNA TGTGCCAGCAGCCTACAGGGCCTTGAGCAGTTCTTC.

The chain uses TRBV10-3 and TRBJ1-3; 9 bases are a match to TRBD1. J was trimmed by 6 bases and V by 6 bases; bases with no gene match: 6. Germline CDR1 is ENHRY and CDR2 is SYGVKD. The CDR3 is made up of 14 amino acids. The CDR3: CAISSGTGPNTIYF. The CDR3 bases are TGTGCCATCAGCTCCGGGACAGGGCCAAACACCATATATTTT.

The gene calls are TRBV19 and TRBJ2-7, with 8 positions matching TRBD1. CDR1 is LNHDA and CDR2 is SQIVND in the germline V gene (reference sequence). Trimming cost V 5 bases and J 2 bases; bases outside gene matches: 11. This CDR3 has 16 residues. For the CDR3, the DNA is TGTGCCAGTAGTCCTGAGAGGTACAGGGGGGCCTACGAGCAGTACTTC. This gives the protein CASSPERYRGAYEQYF.

The chain employs TRBV29-1 and TRBJ2-2, with 7 bases that match TRBD2. The CDR3 loop spans 15 amino acids. With V trimmed by 2 bases and J by 2 bases, 5 bases remained unmatched. Per germline, CDR1 SQVTM and CDR2 ANQGSEA. This CDR3 reads CSVESGTTNTGELFF. The CDR3 coding sequence is TGCAGCGTTGAAAGTGGGACTACCAACACCGGGGAGCTGTTTTTT.

This chain links TRBV30 with TRBJ2-7; 8 bases fit TRBD1. Per the germline V gene, CDR1 is GTSNPN and CDR2 is SVGIG (reference sequence). V gave up 0 bases and J gave up 4 bases; unmatched junction bases: 5. The CDR3 has 14 amino acids. The CDR3 nucleotides are TGTGCCTGGAGTGTGGAGGACAGGGCGTACGAGCAGTACTTC. Its protein is CAWSVEDRAYEQYF. Full variable domain (remainder filled in from reference TRBV30 and TRBJ2-7): SQTIHQWPATLVQPVGSPLSLECTVEGTSNPNLYWYRQAAGRGLQLLFYSVGIGQISSEVPQNLSASRPQDRQFILSSKKLLLSDSGFYLCAWSVEDRAYEQYFGPGTRLTVT.

This clone has just one count. This rearrangement joins TRBV5-8 to TRBJ2-7; TRBD1 matches at 7 bases. The germline gives CDR1 SGHTS, CDR2 YDEGEE. The CDR3 consists of 14 residues. V was clipped by 5 bases and J by 3 bases; unmatched bases: 8. DNA of the CDR3: TGTGCCAGCAGTACAGTTAGGGGGCTCTACGAGCAGTACTTC. Translation gives CASSTVRGLYEQYF.

Notes on this clone: Other DNA variants within this sample encode the same CDR3. The chain recombines TRBV5-4 with TRBJ1-4; 7 nucleotides agree with TRBD1. CDR1 and CDR2 (germline): SGHNT, YYREEE (reference sequence). The CDR3 is 16 residues long. V gave up 0 bases and J gave up 0 bases; unmatched junction bases: 2. The CDR3 nucleotides are TGTGCCAGCAGCTTGGGGCAGGGGGCAACTAATGAAAAACTGTTTTTT. Its protein product is CASSLGQGATNEKLFF.

The CDR3 DNA is TGTGCCAGCATGGACAGTAAGTCCTATAATTCACCCCTCCACTTT. Translation gives CASMDSKSYNSPLHF. The chain combines TRBV2 with TRBJ1-6, with D perhaps TRBD1 (6 bases). Germline loops: CDR1 SNHLY, CDR2 FYNNEI. The CDR3 spans 15 residues. V shed 7 bases and J shed 1 base, with 11 bases lying between them.